A selection of T cell receptor beta chains follows, all from one sample in a study of shared clonotypes between healthy human individuals. Produced via immunoSEQ multiplex PCR; TCRdb's table is partial and in-frame only. Here the sample spans hundreds of thousands of clones, around 74% being singletons. Sequenced: memory CD4+ T cells sorted from blood. All receptors come from a woman under 40 in good health. Each CDR3 is given with its conserved first and last residue. The D gene is left open where the match is weak. Rows may omit the clone size; those that give it use once, few, many or a size class.

clone_size | j_call | v_call | d_call | cdr3_nt | cdr3_aa
NA | TRBJ1-5 | TRBV11-2 | NA | TGTGCCAGCAGCTTATTAAGTGTCACACGCAATCAGCCCCAGCATTTT | CASSLLSVTRNQPQHF
NA | TRBJ1-2 | TRBV5-6 | NA | TGTGCCAGCAGCGGACCCGGGACGGGGAACTATGGCTACACCTTC | CASSGPGTGNYGYTF
NA | TRBJ2-7 | TRBV5-1 | NA | TGCGCCAGCACTGGGTTGGCCCCCCATTACGAGCAGTACTTC | CASTGLAPHYEQYF
NA | TRBJ1-1 | TRBV6-6 | NA | TGTGCCAGCAGCAGAAGACCTTCCGGGGAGGACACTGAAGCTTTCTTT | CASSRRPSGEDTEAFF
NA | TRBJ2-5 | TRBV14 | TRBD2 | TGTGCCAGCAGCCAAGGGACTAGCGGGATTGCGGAGACCCAGTACTTC | CASSQGTSGIAETQYF
NA | TRBJ2-1 | TRBV10-1 | NA | TGCGCCAGTTCTAGTGGTAATGAGCAGTTCTTC | CASSSGNEQFF
once | TRBJ1-2 | TRBV12-1 | NA | TGTGCCAGCAGCTCCGGGACGGCCTATGGCTACACCTTC | CASSSGTAYGYTF
NA | TRBJ2-7 | TRBV4-1 | NA | TGCGCCAGCTTGCGGCGGGACGGCGCTCCCTACGAGCAGTACTTC | CASLRRDGAPYEQYF
NA | TRBJ2-7 | TRBV28 | NA | TGTGCCAGCAGTTTACCCGGCGGTTTGATCGAGCAGTACTTC | CASSLPGGLIEQYF
few | TRBJ1-1 | TRBV15 | NA | TGTGCCACCAGCCGGAAAAGGATTGGGAACACTGAAGCTTTCTTT | CATSRKRIGNTEAFF
NA | TRBJ2-7 | TRBV6-1 | NA | TGTGCCAGCAGTTTAACAGAGCCCTACGAGCAGTACTTC | CASSLTEPYEQYF
NA | TRBJ1-2 | TRBV6-5 | NA | TGTGCCAGCAGTTATCGTGGCAGGCTACATGGAGGCTACACCTTC | CASSYRGRLHGGYTF
few | TRBJ2-2 | TRBV5-1 | TRBD1 | TGCGCCAGCAGCTTGGACAGGGGGTTCGGGGAGCTGTTTTTT | CASSLDRGFGELFF
NA | TRBJ2-5 | TRBV29-1 | TRBD1 | TGCAGCGTTGAAGGAGGCAGGGGGCAGGAGGAGACCCAGTACTTC | CSVEGGRGQEETQYF
NA | TRBJ1-5 | TRBV5-4 | TRBD1 | TGTGCCAGCAGCCGCAGGGGGAGCAATCAGCCCCAGCATTTT | CASSRRGSNQPQHF
NA | TRBJ2-1 | TRBV4-1 | TRBD2 | TGCGCCAGCAGCCAAGGTCGGGCTAGCGGGAGTATCAGGCAGTTCTTC | CASSQGRASGSIRQFF
NA | TRBJ2-7 | TRBV10-2 | NA | TGCGCCAGCAGTGAGTTGGGGGGCTACGAGCAGTACTTC | CASSELGGYEQYF
once | TRBJ1-1 | TRBV7-9 | NA | TGTGCCAGCAGCTCCCTACAGGACACTGAAGCTTTCTTT | CASSSLQDTEAFF
NA | TRBJ2-7 | TRBV14 | NA | TGTGCCAGCAGCCAAGATTGGACAGATAATTTCTACGAGCAGTACTTC | CASSQDWTDNFYEQYF
few | TRBJ2-3 | TRBV5-6 | NA | TGTGCCAGCAGCTTGGCAACCGGGGTAGATACGCAGTATTTT | CASSLATGVDTQYF
NA | TRBJ2-2 | TRBV7-6 | TRBD1 | TGTGCCAGCAGCCGGTCGGGACAGGGCAATACCGGGGAGCTGTTTTTT | CASSRSGQGNTGELFF
NA | TRBJ1-5 | TRBV30 | NA | TGTGCCTGGAGCGGGGGGCAAGGGACCTTTTATCAGCCCCAGCATTTT | CAWSGGQGTFYQPQHF
NA | TRBJ2-7 | TRBV28 | TRBD1 | TGTGCCAGCAGTCCCACCCAGGGGGTCGGGGAGCAGTACTTC | CASSPTQGVGEQYF
NA | TRBJ2-5 | TRBV5-1 | NA | TGCGCCAGCAGGGACTATGGACAAGAGACCCAGTACTTC | CASRDYGQETQYF
NA | TRBJ2-3 | TRBV5-4 | TRBD2 | TGTGCCAGCAGCTCTAAGCGGGGCTCAGATACGCAGTATTTT | CASSSKRGSDTQYF
NA | TRBJ1-1 | TRBV5-4 | NA | TGTGCCAGCAGCCGGACCATCGGACAGCCGACCAAGAACACTGAAGCTTTCTTT | CASSRTIGQPTKNTEAFF
NA | TRBJ2-7 | TRBV11-2 | NA | TGTGCCAGCAGCACTGACCTAATCACCTACGAGCAGTACTTC | CASSTDLITYEQYF
NA | TRBJ1-1 | TRBV9 | NA | TGTGCCAGCAGCGTCGAGACGGACAACACTGAAGCTTTCTTT | CASSVETDNTEAFF
NA | TRBJ2-7 | TRBV2 | NA | TGTGCCAGCGTTGGACGAACTATACCCTACGAGCAGTACTTC | CASVGRTIPYEQYF
NA | TRBJ2-3 | TRBV7-9 | NA | TGTGCCAGCAGGAACAGGCTATACCCAGATACGCAGTATTTT | CASRNRLYPDTQYF
NA | TRBJ2-1 | TRBV6-5 | NA | TGTGCCAGCAGGTTTGGGGGGAAGCCTTACAATGAGCAGTTCTTC | CASRFGGKPYNEQFF
NA | TRBJ1-1 | TRBV5-1 | TRBD1 | TGCGCCAGCAGCTTGAGGGACAGGTCGGGCACTGAAGCTTTCTTT | CASSLRDRSGTEAFF
NA | TRBJ2-7 | TRBV21-1 | NA | TGTGCCAGCAGCAACAGGAACTACGAGCAGTACTTC | CASSNRNYEQYF
NA | TRBJ2-3 | TRBV7-2 | TRBD2 | TGTGCCAGCAGCTTAGGAGGTGGGACTAGCGGGAGGGGGCAGTATTTT | CASSLGGGTSGRGQYF
NA | TRBJ2-7 | TRBV29-1 | TRBD2 | TGCAGCGTTGAATTGTCTAGCGGGAGGTACGAGCAGTACTTC | CSVELSSGRYEQYF
NA | TRBJ2-7 | TRBV28 | TRBD1 | TGTGCCAGCAGTCCACCTCAAAGGACAGGCGCGTCCTACGAGCAGTACTTC | CASSPPQRTGASYEQYF
NA | TRBJ2-7 | TRBV5-4 | NA | TGTGCCAGCAGCCCGGGGCCTGGCCCCAGCGCCTACGAGCAGTACTTC | CASSPGPGPSAYEQYF
NA | TRBJ2-3 | TRBV18 | NA | TGTGCCAGCTCACCAAGTCCAGATACGCAGTATTTT | CASSPSPDTQYF
many | TRBJ2-1 | TRBV5-1 | TRBD2 | TGCGCCAGCAGCCGGACTAGCGCGACCGATGGGGAGCAGTTCTTC | CASSRTSATDGEQFF
NA | TRBJ2-4 | TRBV11-2 | NA | TGTGCCAGCAGCTTATACCGGGCAGGCAACAAAAACATTCAGTACTTC | CASSLYRAGNKNIQYF
once | TRBJ1-5 | TRBV15 | TRBD1 | TGTGCCACCAGCAGAGACCTCAAGACAGGGGCGTTTCAGCCCCAGCATTTT | CATSRDLKTGAFQPQHF